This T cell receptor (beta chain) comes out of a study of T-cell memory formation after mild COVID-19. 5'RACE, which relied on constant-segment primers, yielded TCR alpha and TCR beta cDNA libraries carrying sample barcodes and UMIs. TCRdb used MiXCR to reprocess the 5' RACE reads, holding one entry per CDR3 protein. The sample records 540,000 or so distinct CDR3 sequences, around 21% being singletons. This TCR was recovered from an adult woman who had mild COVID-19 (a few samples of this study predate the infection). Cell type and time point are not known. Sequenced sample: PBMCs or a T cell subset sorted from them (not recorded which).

In nucleotides, the CDR3 is TGTGCCAGCGGTGTCCAGGGGGCGGGTAGAGCTTTCTTT. Its protein is CASGVQGAGRAFF. J is TRBJ1-1 and V is TRBV7-2, with 8 nucleotides matching TRBD1. Germline trimming cut 8 bases from V and 10 bases from J; bases unmatched to any gene: 12. The germline gives CDR1 SGHTA, CDR2 FQGNSA. CDR3 length equals 13 residues.